This T cell receptor beta chain stems from a study of technical replicates of blood from a few donors (dated by TCRdb to 2016 to 2017). From the germline V gene, CDR1 is SQVTM and CDR2 is ANQGSEA. The V and J ends are trimmed by 6 bases and 0 bases, leaving 10 bases between them. From cysteine to phenylalanine, the CDR3 is 13 amino acids long. The read is trimmed to its CDR3 DNA, 39 bases read in frame from base 1. This clone was recorded only once. Its cognate antigen has yet to be identified. Base qualities are not recorded, but no much larger clone differs from it by a single base. Libraries were prepared through the immunoSEQ multiplex PCR assay. In TCRdb, the immuneACCESS table is reduced to in-frame sequences with V and J assigned. These tables do not hold every clone; where another copy was compared, an unresolved V gene accounts for under half, and the others remain unexplained. The sample data list 90,000 to 100,000 clones, and around 96% of these were observed just once. In total, the top ten clones hold roughly 0.35% of the sample.

The specimen sequenced was T cells isolated from PBMCs. The receptor's source is a human donor in good health. The chain is made from TRBV29-1 and TRBJ2-3, with the D gene call left open. The CDR3 is CSVMAPSTDTQYF. The sequenced DNA: TGCAGCGTGATGGCACCTAGCACAGATACGCAGTATTTT.